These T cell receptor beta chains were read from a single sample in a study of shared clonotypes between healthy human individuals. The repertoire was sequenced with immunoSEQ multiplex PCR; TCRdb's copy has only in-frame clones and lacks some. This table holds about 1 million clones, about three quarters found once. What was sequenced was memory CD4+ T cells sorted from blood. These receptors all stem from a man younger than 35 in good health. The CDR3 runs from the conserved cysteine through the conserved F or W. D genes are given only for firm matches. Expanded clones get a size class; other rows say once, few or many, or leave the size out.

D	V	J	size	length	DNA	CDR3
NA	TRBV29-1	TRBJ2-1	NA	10	TGCAGCGTTGAGAACAATGAGCAGTTCTTC	CSVENNEQFF
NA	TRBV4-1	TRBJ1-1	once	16	TGCGCCAGCAGCCCCCGACAGGTTTTATCGGGCACTGAAGCTTTCTTT	CASSPRQVLSGTEAFF
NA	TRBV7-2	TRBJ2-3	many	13	TGTGCCAGCAGCCCCTATATTACAGATACGCAGTATTTT	CASSPYITDTQYF
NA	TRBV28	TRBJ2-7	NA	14	TGTGCCAGCACCCCCGGGACCCAGACCTACGAGCAGTACTTC	CASTPGTQTYEQYF
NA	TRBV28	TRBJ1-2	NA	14	TGTGCCAGCAGTTTATTTGGCAGGAGCTATGGCTACACCTTC	CASSLFGRSYGYTF
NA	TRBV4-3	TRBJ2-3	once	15	TGCGCCAGCAGCCTAGAGGCGGTGCCCACAGATACGCAGTATTTT	CASSLEAVPTDTQYF
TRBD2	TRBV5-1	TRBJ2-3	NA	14	TGCGCCAGCAGCTCAGGACTAGATGGAGATACGCAGTATTTT	CASSSGLDGDTQYF
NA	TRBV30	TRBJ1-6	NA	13	TGTGCCTGGAGTGCCAGGGATAATTCACCCCTCCACTTT	CAWSARDNSPLHF
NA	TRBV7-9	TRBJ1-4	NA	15	TGTGCCAGCAGCGCGGACTTATTAGGGGGTGAAAAACTGTTTTTT	CASSADLLGGEKLFF
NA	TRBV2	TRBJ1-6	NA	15	TGTGCCAGCAGTGAAGCCGGGGGGCACAATTCACCCCTCCACTTT	CASSEAGGHNSPLHF
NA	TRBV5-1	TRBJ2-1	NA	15	TGCGCCAGCAGCTTGGGGCAGGGCTCGGGCAATGAGCAGTTCTTC	CASSLGQGSGNEQFF
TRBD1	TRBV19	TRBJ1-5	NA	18	TGTGCCAGTAGCCCGGGGATGGGGACAGGGGATTCAAGACAGCCCCAGCATTTT	CASSPGMGTGDSRQPQHF
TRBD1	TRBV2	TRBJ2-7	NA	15	TGTGCCAGCGGCCGGGAGGGACAGGGGACGTCCGAGCAGTACTTC	CASGREGQGTSEQYF
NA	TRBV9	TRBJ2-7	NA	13	TGTGCCAGCAGCGTAGAGCAGGGGTACGAGCAGTACTTC	CASSVEQGYEQYF
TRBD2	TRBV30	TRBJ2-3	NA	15	TGTGCCTGGACCTCGGGACTAGCGGACACAGATACGCAGTATTTT	CAWTSGLADTDTQYF
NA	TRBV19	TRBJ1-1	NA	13	TGTGCCAGTAAGACTATGGGGAACACTGAAGCTTTCTTT	CASKTMGNTEAFF
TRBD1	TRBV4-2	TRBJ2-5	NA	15	TGTGCCAGCAGCCAAGCCACAGGGGGGTTAGAGACCCAGTACTTC	CASSQATGGLETQYF
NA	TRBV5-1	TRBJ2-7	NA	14	TGCGCCAGCAGCTTGGATCTCCTCACCTACGAGCAGTACTTC	CASSLDLLTYEQYF
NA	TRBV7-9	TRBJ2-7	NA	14	TGTGCCAGCAGCTTAGCGACGGGGCTCCACGAGCAGTACTTC	CASSLATGLHEQYF
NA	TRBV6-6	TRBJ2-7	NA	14	TGTGCCAGCAGTTACTCACGGCCGAGGGACGAGCAGTACTTC	CASSYSRPRDEQYF
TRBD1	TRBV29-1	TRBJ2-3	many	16	TGCAGCGTGGGGACAGGGTTTTTGGGTCTGGCAGATACGCAGTATTTT	CSVGTGFLGLADTQYF
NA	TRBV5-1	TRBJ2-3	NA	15	TGCGCCAGCAGGAGGGACACGGATTCCACAGATACGCAGTATTTT	CASRRDTDSTDTQYF
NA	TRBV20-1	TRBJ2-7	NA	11	TGCAGTGCCACGACACATTACGAGCAGTACTTC	CSATTHYEQYF
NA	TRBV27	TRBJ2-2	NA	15	TGTGCCAGCAGTTCCCCCGGGACACGGGCCGGGGAGCTGTTTTTT	CASSSPGTRAGELFF
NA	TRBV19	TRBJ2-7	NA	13	TGTGCCAGTAGTACCCATAAGTCGGGCGAGCAGTACTTC	CASSTHKSGEQYF
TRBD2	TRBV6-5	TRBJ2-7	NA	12	TGTGCCAGCAGAGATAGCGGGGGGGCCAAGTACTTC	CASRDSGGAKYF
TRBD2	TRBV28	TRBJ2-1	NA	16	TGTGCCAGCAGTCCTGCTCGGGGGGGGTCCTACAATGAGCAGTTCTTC	CASSPARGGSYNEQFF
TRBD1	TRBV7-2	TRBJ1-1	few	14	TGTGCCAGCAGCCGGGACAGGGTGGGCACTGAAGCTTTCTTT	CASSRDRVGTEAFF
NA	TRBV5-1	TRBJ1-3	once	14	TGCGCCAGCAGCCCCTTGGGTTGGGGGAACACCATATATTTT	CASSPLGWGNTIYF
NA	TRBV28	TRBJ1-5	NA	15	TGTGCCAGCAGTTTAAGGCAGGGCCTCAATCAGCCCCAGCATTTT	CASSLRQGLNQPQHF
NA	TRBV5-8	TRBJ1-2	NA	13	TGTGCCAGCAGCTCGGACAGCTACTATGGGTACACCTTC	CASSSDSYYGYTF
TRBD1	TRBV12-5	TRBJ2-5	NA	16	TGTGCTAGTGGTTTGGGGACAGGGAAGCGAGGGGAGACCCAGTACTTC	CASGLGTGKRGETQYF
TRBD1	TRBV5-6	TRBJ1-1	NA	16	TGTGCCAGCAGCTCGTCCGGGACAGGGGGCCGGACTGAAGCTTTCTTT	CASSSSGTGGRTEAFF
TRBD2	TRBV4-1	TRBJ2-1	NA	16	TGCGCCAGCAGCCAAGATCCCCAGCGGGAGATCGATGAGCAGTTCTTC	CASSQDPQREIDEQFF
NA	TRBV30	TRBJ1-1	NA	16	TGTGCCTGGCTCCCAAGGTCCGCACCAAAAGGCACTGAAGCTTTCTTT	CAWLPRSAPKGTEAFF
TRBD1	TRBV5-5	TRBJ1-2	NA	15	TGTGCCAGCAGCTTCTGGACAGGGGGCAACTATGGCTACACCTTC	CASSFWTGGNYGYTF
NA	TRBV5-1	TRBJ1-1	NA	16	TGCGCCAGCAGCGCATCTCCGACAGGATTGGGCACTGAAGCTTTCTTT	CASSASPTGLGTEAFF
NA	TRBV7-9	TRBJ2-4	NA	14	TGTGCCAGCAGCCGGGAAATAGCCAAAAACATTCAGTACTTC	CASSREIAKNIQYF
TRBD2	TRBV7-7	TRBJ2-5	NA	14	TGTGCTAGCAGCTTACTAGCGGGGGGCGAGACCCAGTACTTC	CASSLLAGGETQYF
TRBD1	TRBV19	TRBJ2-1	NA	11	TGTGCCAGTAGGGGGACAGGGCGGGAGTTCTTC	CASRGTGREFF
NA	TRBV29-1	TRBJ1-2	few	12	TGCAGCGCCGGGGCCCTGAACTATGGCTACACCTTC	CSAGALNYGYTF
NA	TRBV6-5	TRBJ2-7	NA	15	TGTGCCAGGTTCTCAGGGAGAAAGTACTCCTACGAGCAGTACTTC	CARFSGRKYSYEQYF